This section outlines one TCR beta chain sequence together with its context. The antigen is undetermined. The second PCR ran roughly 6 to 11 cycles with a sample-barcoded 5' primer and J-beta primers. A template-switch adaptor that had 12 random nucleotides put a tag on each cDNA molecule. One entry per CDR3 protein results from TCRdb running MiXCR on the 5' RACE reads. Altogether approximately 800,000 distinct CDR3 sequences are present, approximately 65% being singletons, with the ten largest covering 25% to 35%. This record belongs to a study of blood T cells in healthy people across ages. General observations from the study: Naive T cell percentage showed a strong correlation with the diversity of TCR beta. In older individuals, TCR beta diversity per million T cells was lower, falling roughly linearly with age.

Germline V gene lookup returns CDR1 DFQATT and CDR2 SNEGSKA (reference sequence). The CDR3 is 14 amino acids. Trimming removed 0 bases from V and 6 bases from J, with 12 bases in between. This sequence joins TRBV20-1 and TRBJ2-4, with D perhaps TRBD1 (5 bases). Sequencing was performed on blood. This receptor was identified in a man between 25 and 39 years old in good health. This CDR3 is CSARDWGRPNIQYF. CDR3 nucleotides: TGCAGTGCTAGAGATTGGGGCCGACCAAACATTCAGTACTTC.